These 29 T cell receptor beta chains came from one sample sequenced in a study of technical replicates of blood from several donors. Assay used: immunoSEQ multiplex PCR; TCRdb lists only in-frame clones, some missing. Among almost 65,000 clones listed, roughly 86% were seen once. The material sequenced was PBMCs. Source of these receptors: a human donor in good health. Some clones in this sample may be carry-over from other donors' samples.

J is TRBJ1-4 and V is TRBV10-3; no definite D call. This CDR3 region has 13 residues. Trimming took 9 bases from V and 0 from J, leaving 8 bases between them. Germline V gene sequence: CDR1 ENHRY, CDR2 SYGVKD. The CDR3 loop is CAISRATNEKLFF. CDR3 coding DNA: TGTGCCATTTCCCGAGCAACTAATGAAAAACTGTTTTTT.

This clone was observed a handful of times. The V and J genes are TRBV25-1 and TRBJ2-1; D possibly corresponds to TRBD1 (6 bases). The CDR3 contains 14 residues. Per germline, CDR1 MGHDK and CDR2 SYGVNS. Trimming took 5 bases from V and 0 from J, leaving 8 bases between them. Here the CDR3 reads CASSKQGSYNEQFF. CDR3 nucleotide sequence: TGTGCCAGCAGTAAACAGGGCTCCTACAATGAGCAGTTCTTC.

The chain carries TRBV7-9 and TRBJ1-3, with 9 bases matching TRBD1. Trimming took 5 bases from V and 4 from J; bases not matched to a gene: 6. This CDR3 is 15 amino acids long. Germline CDR1 is SEHNR and CDR2 is FQNEAQ (reference sequence). CDR3 sequence reads: CASSQGQGRGNTIYF. CDR3 DNA: TGTGCCAGCAGCCAAGGACAGGGGAGGGGAAACACCATATATTTT.

This rearrangement joins TRBV7-3 to TRBJ2-1, with 9 bases matching TRBD1. The trim removed 5 bases at V and 6 bases at J, leaving 11 bases unmatched. This CDR3 comprises 16 residues. CDR1 and CDR2 from the germline V gene are SGHTA and FQGTGA. The CDR3 loop reads CASSRRARDRANEQFF. The CDR3 DNA reads TGTGCCAGCAGCAGGCGGGCCCGGGACAGGGCCAATGAGCAGTTCTTC.

This clone turned up a few times. The rearrangement links TRBV6-1 to TRBJ2-2, with a weak D call TRBD1 (6 bases). This CDR3 comprises 14 residues. In germline, CDR1 is MNHNS, CDR2 SASEGT. V was shortened by 6 bases and J by 1 base, with 9 bases between the two germline ends. The CDR3 here is CASRLQGNTGELFF. DNA for the CDR3: TGTGCCAGCAGGTTACAGGGGAACACCGGGGAGCTGTTTTTT.

This chain joins TRBV12-5 and TRBJ1-5, with D maybe TRBD1 (5 bases). This CDR3 is built from 13 residues. From germline, CDR1 is LGHNT and CDR2 FRNRAP. V lost 7 bases and J 7 bases, leaving 14 bases between the germline ends. The CDR3 loop is CASALGQDQPQHF. CDR3 sequence (DNA): TGTGCTAGTGCCCTCGGACAAGACCAGCCCCAGCATTTT.

V usage is TRBV9 and J usage is TRBJ2-7; 8 bases map to TRBD1. The CDR3 is made up of 15 amino acids. Germline CDR1 and CDR2: SGDLS and YYNGEE. Trimming at V came to 0 bases and at J to 4 bases, leaving 6 bases not matched to a gene. DNA for the CDR3: TGTGCCAGCAGCGTAGGAACAGGGGGATTTTACGAGCAGTACTTC. Residues: CASSVGTGGFYEQYF.

This chain joins TRBV14 and TRBJ2-3, with a possible D match to TRBD2 (5 bases). Per germline, CDR1 SGHDN and CDR2 FVKESK. V was clipped by 1 base and J by 6 bases, with 11 bases between them. The CDR3 spans 14 residues. This CDR3 reads CASSQGTAGDTQYF. For the CDR3, the DNA is TGTGCCAGCAGCCAAGGGACTGCGGGCGATACGCAGTATTTT. The whole variable domain, filled in from reference TRBV14 and TRBJ2-3, reads EAGVTQFPSHSVIEKGQTVTLRCDPISGHDNLYWYRRVMGKEIKFLLHFVKESKQDESGMPNNRFLAERTGGTYSTLKVQPAELEDSGVYFCASSQGTAGDTQYFGPGTRLTVL.

The chain links TRBV7-2 to TRBJ1-3; D gene unclear. This CDR3 contains 16 residues. Germline V gives CDR1 SGHTA, CDR2 FQGNSA. V was trimmed by 5 bases and J by 4 bases, leaving 18 bases between them. The CDR3 region is CASSPAPLTRGNTIYF. DNA of the CDR3: TGTGCCAGCAGCCCTGCCCCGTTAACCCGGGGAAACACCATATATTTT. Looking up the rest from reference TRBV7-2 and TRBJ1-3 gives the full variable domain: GAGVSQSPSNKVTEKGKDVELRCDPISGHTALYWYRQSLGQGLEFLIYFQGNSAPDKSGLPSDRFSAERTGGSVSTLTIQRTQQEDSAVYLCASSPAPLTRGNTIYFGEGSWLTVV.

This clone appeared a single time. The genes are TRBV7-9 and TRBJ2-5; 8 bases are a match to TRBD2. This CDR3 region has 14 residues. Germline V gene sequence: CDR1 SEHNR, CDR2 FQNEAQ (reference sequence). V was clipped by 2 bases and J by 5 bases; unmatched bases: 4. The DNA of the CDR3 is TGTGCCAGCAGCTTATTCGGGGGGGAGGAGACCCAGTACTTC. Its translation is CASSLFGGEETQYF. The variable domain in full, with the rest retrieved from reference TRBV7-9 and TRBJ2-5, is DTGVSQNPRHKITKRGQNVTFRCDPISEHNRLYWYRQTLGQGPEFLTYFQNEAQLEKSRLLSDRFSAERPKGSFSTLEIQRTEQGDSAMYLCASSLFGGEETQYFGPGTRLLVL.

This clone was counted a few times. The genes are TRBV14 and TRBJ2-1, with D perhaps matching TRBD1 (7 bases). V gave up 3 bases and J gave up 1 base, with 13 bases separating them. Germline V gene lookup returns CDR1 SGHDN and CDR2 FVKESK. This CDR3 spans 16 amino acids. DNA of the CDR3: TGTGCCAGCAGCCATACCGCAGGGGGGTCCTACAATGAGCAGTTCTTC. Translation gives CASSHTAGGSYNEQFF.

The V call is TRBV11-1, the J call TRBJ1-2; 11 bases are shared with TRBD1. Per germline, CDR1 SGHAT and CDR2 FQDESV (reference sequence). CDR3 size: 15 residues. V lost 5 bases, J lost 2 bases, and 4 bases stayed unmatched. CDR3 residues: CASSAGTGGNYGYTF. The CDR3 region has the DNA TGTGCCAGCAGCGCCGGGACAGGGGGAAACTATGGCTACACCTTC.

This chain links TRBV6-1 with TRBJ1-1; 7 bases match TRBD1. Unmatched junction bases numbered 2, after V lost 2 bases and J lost 2 bases. The germline gives CDR1 MNHNS, CDR2 SASEGT. This CDR3 has 14 residues. This chain's CDR3 is CASSERDRNTEAFF. Written as DNA, the CDR3 is TGTGCCAGCAGTGAAAGGGACAGAAACACTGAAGCTTTCTTT.

This clone has a handful of counts. The chain is built from TRBV10-3 and TRBJ2-7; TRBD1 agrees at 9 bases. With V trimmed by 4 bases and J by 6 bases, 10 bases remained unmatched. This CDR3 contains 15 residues. Germline V gene data show CDR1 as ENHRY and CDR2 as SYGVKD. The CDR3 DNA follows: TGTGCCATCAGTGTCATTCCGGGACAGGGCTCCGAGCAGTACTTC. It translates to CAISVIPGQGSEQYF.

The CDR3 DNA sequence: TGTGCCAGTAGTTCCCCGGCAGGGGGGCACTCCTACGAGCAGTACTTC. Translating it yields CASSSPAGGHSYEQYF. The chain employs TRBV19 and TRBJ2-7, with D possibly matching TRBD1 (7 bases). Looked up from germline, CDR1 is LNHDA and CDR2 is SQIVND (reference sequence). The CDR3 contains 16 residues. V dropped 5 bases and J dropped 0 bases, with 17 bases sitting between them.

Here the CDR3 DNA reads TGCGCCAGCAGCTTGTTAGCGGGAATGATCGGAGAGCAGTTCTTC. Its translation: CASSLLAGMIGEQFF. The chain joins TRBV5-1 to TRBJ2-1; TRBD2 agrees at 8 bases. The ends lost 1 base at V and 10 bases at J; junction bases unmatched: 10. Germline CDR1 reads SGHRS; CDR2 reads YFSETQ. The CDR3 has 15 amino acids.

The genes are TRBV15 and TRBJ2-3, with D maybe TRBD1 (6 bases). This CDR3 contains 15 residues. Trimming removed 0 bases at V and 4 bases at J, with 11 bases between. Germline assignment: CDR1 LNHNV and CDR2 YYDKDF (reference sequence). CDR3 residues: CATSRDSGGPDTQYF. The CDR3 DNA follows: TGTGCCACCAGCAGAGATTCTGGGGGCCCAGATACGCAGTATTTT.

The rearrangement joins TRBV7-9 to TRBJ2-1; the match to TRBD2 covers 8 bases. J gave up 8 bases and V 3 bases, and 6 bases lay outside the gene matches. Looked up from germline, CDR1 is SEHNR and CDR2 is FQNEAQ (reference sequence). This CDR3 region has 14 residues. This CDR3 is CASSFRGGMYEQFF. CDR3 sequence (DNA): TGTGCCAGCAGCTTCCGCGGGGGGATGTATGAGCAGTTCTTC.

The genes are TRBV10-3 and TRBJ2-3; 10 nucleotides agree with TRBD2. The germline V gene encodes CDR1 ENHRY and CDR2 SYGVKD. This CDR3 region has 17 residues. V shed 3 bases, J shed 6 bases, and the junction held 12 bases outside the gene matches. The CDR3, as DNA: TGTGCCATCAGTGATGTCGGGGCTAGCGGGAGTCTCGATACGCAGTATTTT. Translation gives CAISDVGASGSLDTQYF.

V gene TRBV30 combines with J gene TRBJ2-7; 11 nucleotides agree with TRBD2. Per germline, CDR1 GTSNPN and CDR2 SVGIG (reference sequence). J lost 6 bases, V lost 0 bases, and 1 base had no gene match. The CDR3 has 13 residues. CDR3 in amino acids: CAWSVTSGTEQYF. The CDR3 DNA follows: TGTGCCTGGAGTGTGACTAGCGGGACCGAGCAGTACTTC.

The rearrangement links TRBV15 to TRBJ2-5, with 12 bases that match TRBD2. V lost 2 bases to trimming and J lost 5 bases; unmatched junction nucleotides: 9. The V gene's germline CDR1 is LNHNV and CDR2 YYDKDF (reference sequence). The CDR3 totals 17 residues. The CDR3 loop reads CATSRIQLAGGRETQYF. In DNA, the CDR3 is TGTGCCACCAGCAGAATACAGCTAGCGGGGGGGCGGGAGACCCAGTACTTC.

This clone was recorded only once. This chain uses TRBV11-2 with TRBJ1-3; D uncertain. This CDR3 contains 15 residues. Trimming removed 4 bases at V and 4 bases at J, with 14 bases between. Looked up from germline, CDR1 is SGHAT and CDR2 is FQNNGV. The CDR3 spells CASSSTRAGGNTIYF. The CDR3 DNA reads as TGTGCCAGCAGCTCAACTAGGGCAGGCGGAAACACCATATATTTT.

The chain couples TRBV11-1 to TRBJ2-7; TRBD2 aligns across 7 bases. The CDR3 consists of 13 residues. With V trimmed by 8 bases and J by 6 bases, 10 bases remained unmatched. Germline CDR1 is SGHAT and CDR2 is FQDESV (reference sequence). CDR3 amino acids: CASCREEGAEQYF. The CDR3 nucleotides read TGTGCCAGCTGCCGGGAGGAAGGGGCCGAGCAGTACTTC.

The J gene is TRBJ2-6, the V gene TRBV7-9; D might be TRBD1 (6 bases). Germline assignment: CDR1 SEHNR and CDR2 FQNEAQ (reference sequence). Trimming left V 5 bases short and J 1 base short, with 9 bases between. CDR3 length: 15 residues. The DNA for the CDR3 is TGTGCCAGCAGCCGCGACAGGTCTGGGGCCAACGTCCTGACTTTC. Translating it yields CASSRDRSGANVLTF.

This clone has a single count. The V call is TRBV23-1, the J call TRBJ1-2; D is undetermined. TRBV23-1 is reported as an ORF; its role is uncertain. The length of the CDR3 is 15 residues. Trimming stripped 0 bases from V and 7 bases from J, with 15 bases between. The DNA of the CDR3 is TGCGCCAGCAGTCAATCCAGCTTGCGGATGGGTGGCTACACCTTC. It specifies CASSQSSLRMGGYTF.

V gene TRBV11-2 combines with J gene TRBJ2-1; 7 nucleotides align to TRBD2. From germline, CDR1 is SGHAT and CDR2 FQNNGV. The CDR3 consists of 14 residues. V was clipped by 5 bases and J by 6 bases; unmatched bases: 7. In DNA, the CDR3 is TGTGCCAGCAGCCCCTGGACTAGATTCAATGAGCAGTTCTTC. Residues: CASSPWTRFNEQFF. Filled out from reference TRBV11-2 and TRBJ2-1, the complete variable domain reads EAGVAQSPRYKIIEKRQSVAFWCNPISGHATLYWYQQILGQGPKLLIQFQNNGVVDDSQLPKDRFSAERLKGVDSTLKIQPAKLEDSAVYLCASSPWTRFNEQFFGPGTRLTVL.

The chain couples TRBV6-5 to TRBJ2-1, with D possibly matching TRBD1 (5 bases). The germline V and J ends were trimmed by 6 bases and 0 bases, with 12 bases remaining between them. Germline CDR1 MNHEY, CDR2 SVGAGI. There are 15 residues in the CDR3. The CDR3 here is CASRTDTSSYNEQFF. The CDR3 bases are TGTGCCAGCAGAACGGACACCAGCTCCTACAATGAGCAGTTCTTC.

The chain links TRBV4-2 to TRBJ2-3; 11 positions agree with TRBD2. J was trimmed by 4 bases and V by 4 bases; bases with no gene match: 10. The CDR3 totals 17 residues. In germline, CDR1 is LGHNA, CDR2 YNFKEQ. The CDR3 is CASSPGESSGGADTQYF. In DNA form, the CDR3 reads TGTGCCAGCAGCCCCGGGGAGAGTAGCGGGGGGGCAGATACGCAGTATTTT.

The genes are TRBV29-1 and TRBJ1-4; D not resolved. Germline V gene lookup returns CDR1 SQVTM and CDR2 ANQGSEA. The CDR3 is 13 amino acids. The ends were cut back, 7 bases at V and 8 bases at J, with 17 bases in the middle. The DNA of the CDR3 is TGCAGCGCCATCCGTTCAACGGGGGAAAAACTGTTTTTT. This translates into CSAIRSTGEKLFF.